This section outlines one TCR beta chain sequence together with its context. The antigen remains undetermined. The germline gives CDR1 SGHRS, CDR2 YFSETQ. J was trimmed by 5 bases and V by 4 bases; bases with no gene match: 6. The CDR3 is 16 amino acids. RNA was isolated and reverse transcribed to cDNA, the sequencing template. Using immunoSEQ multiplex PCR, the repertoire was profiled, and TCRdb retains in-frame clones only, with some absent. The profile shows fewer than 250,000 clones, approximately 57% of them singletons. Treatment given: oral pan-JAK inhibitor, 5-10 mg twice daily. The sample comes from a study of CD8+ T cells in alopecia areata. Study observations and caveats: The study found tofacitinib significantly decreased scalp clonality and expanded CD8+ clones among the top 100.

This TCR derives from a human donor with alopecia areata. The specimen comprised CD4+ T cells sorted from blood, sampled at week 24, from a patient treated with tofacitinib. The V and J genes are TRBV5-1 and TRBJ2-5; 15 bases are a match to TRBD2. The CDR3, as DNA: TGCGCCAGCAGCGGCGGACTAGCGGGGGGGTTGGAGACCCAGTACTTC. Translated, it gives CASSGGLAGGLETQYF.